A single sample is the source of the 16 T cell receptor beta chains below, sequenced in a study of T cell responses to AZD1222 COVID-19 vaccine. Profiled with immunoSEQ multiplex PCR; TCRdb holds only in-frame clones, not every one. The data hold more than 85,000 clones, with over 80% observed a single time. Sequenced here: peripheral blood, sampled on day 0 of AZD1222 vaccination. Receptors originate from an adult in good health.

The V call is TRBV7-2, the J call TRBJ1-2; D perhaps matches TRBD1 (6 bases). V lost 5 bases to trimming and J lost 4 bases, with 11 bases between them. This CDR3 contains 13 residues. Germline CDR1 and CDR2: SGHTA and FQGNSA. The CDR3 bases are TGTGCCAGCAGCGAACGGGGGGCCTATGGCTACACCTTC. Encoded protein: CASSERGAYGYTF. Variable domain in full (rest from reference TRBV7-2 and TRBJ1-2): GAGVSQSPSNKVTEKGKDVELRCDPISGHTALYWYRQSLGQGLEFLIYFQGNSAPDKSGLPSDRFSAERTGGSVSTLTIQRTQQEDSAVYLCASSERGAYGYTFGSGTRLTVV.

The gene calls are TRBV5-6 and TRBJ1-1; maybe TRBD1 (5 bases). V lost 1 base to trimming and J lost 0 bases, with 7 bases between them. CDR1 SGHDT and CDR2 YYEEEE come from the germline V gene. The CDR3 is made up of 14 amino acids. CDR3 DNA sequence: TGTGCCAGCAGCTTGTTGACAGTGAACACTGAAGCTTTCTTT. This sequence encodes CASSLLTVNTEAFF.

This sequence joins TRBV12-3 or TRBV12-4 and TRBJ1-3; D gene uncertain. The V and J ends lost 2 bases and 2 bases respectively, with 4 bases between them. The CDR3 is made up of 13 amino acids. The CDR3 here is CASSLSPGNTIYF. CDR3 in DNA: TGTGCCAGCAGTTTATCCCCTGGAAACACCATATATTTT.

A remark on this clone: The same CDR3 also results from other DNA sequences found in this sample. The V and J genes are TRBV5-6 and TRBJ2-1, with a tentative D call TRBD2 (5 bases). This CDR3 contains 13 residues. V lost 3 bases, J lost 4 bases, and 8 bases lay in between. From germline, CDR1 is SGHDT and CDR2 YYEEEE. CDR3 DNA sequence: TGTGCCAGCAGCTCAGGAGGATACAATGAGCAGTTCTTC. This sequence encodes CASSSGGYNEQFF.

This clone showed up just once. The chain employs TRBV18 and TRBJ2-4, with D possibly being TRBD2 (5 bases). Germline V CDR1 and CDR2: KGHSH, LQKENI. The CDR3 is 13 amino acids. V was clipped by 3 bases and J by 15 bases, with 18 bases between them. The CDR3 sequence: CASSPRTDLGGYF. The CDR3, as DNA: TGTGCCAGCTCACCCCGGACGGACCTAGGAGGGTACTTC.

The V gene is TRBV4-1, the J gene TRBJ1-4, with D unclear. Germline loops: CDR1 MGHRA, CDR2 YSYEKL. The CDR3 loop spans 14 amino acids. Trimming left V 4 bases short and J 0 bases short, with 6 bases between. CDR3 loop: CASSPRATNEKLFF. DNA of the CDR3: TGCGCCAGCAGCCCCAGAGCAACTAATGAAAAACTGTTTTTT.

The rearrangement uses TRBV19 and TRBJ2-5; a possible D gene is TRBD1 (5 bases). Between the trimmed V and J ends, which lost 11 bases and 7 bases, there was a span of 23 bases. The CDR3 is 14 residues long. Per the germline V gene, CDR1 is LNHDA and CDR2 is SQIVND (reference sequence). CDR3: CAARPQGLQGTQYF. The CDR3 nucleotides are TGTGCCGCCCGGCCGCAGGGCCTCCAGGGGACCCAGTACTTC.

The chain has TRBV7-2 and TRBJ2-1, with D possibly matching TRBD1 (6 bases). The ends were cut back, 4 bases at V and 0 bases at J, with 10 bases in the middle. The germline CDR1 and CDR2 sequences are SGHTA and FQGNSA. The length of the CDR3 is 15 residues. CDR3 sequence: CASSSGTLSYNEQFF. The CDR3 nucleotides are TGTGCCAGCAGCTCCGGGACACTCTCCTACAATGAGCAGTTCTTC.

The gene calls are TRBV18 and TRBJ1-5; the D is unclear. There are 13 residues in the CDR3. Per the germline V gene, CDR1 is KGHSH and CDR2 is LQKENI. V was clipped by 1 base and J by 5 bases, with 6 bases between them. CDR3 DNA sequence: TGTGCCAGCTCACCACGGGAGGATCAGCCCCAGCATTTT. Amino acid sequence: CASSPREDQPQHF.

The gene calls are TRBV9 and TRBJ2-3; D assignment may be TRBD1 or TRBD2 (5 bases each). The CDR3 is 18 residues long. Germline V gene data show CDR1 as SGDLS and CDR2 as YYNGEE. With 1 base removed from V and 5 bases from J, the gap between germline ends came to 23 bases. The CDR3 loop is CASSVSSRTNAMEDTQYF. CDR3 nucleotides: TGTGCCAGCAGCGTATCTAGCAGGACAAACGCTATGGAAGATACGCAGTATTTT.

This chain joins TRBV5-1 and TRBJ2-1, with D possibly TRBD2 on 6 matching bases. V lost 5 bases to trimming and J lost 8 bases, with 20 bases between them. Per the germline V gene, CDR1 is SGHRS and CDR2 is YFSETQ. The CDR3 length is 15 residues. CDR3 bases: TGCGCCAGCAGGCCGACTAGTGCCCACTTCCATGAGCAGTTCTTC. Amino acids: CASRPTSAHFHEQFF. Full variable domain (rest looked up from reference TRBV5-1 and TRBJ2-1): KAGVTQTPRYLIKTRGQQVTLSCSPISGHRSVSWYQQTPGQGLQFLFEYFSETQRNKGNFPGRFSGRQFSNSRSEMNVSTLELGDSALYLCASRPTSAHFHEQFFGPGTRLTVL.

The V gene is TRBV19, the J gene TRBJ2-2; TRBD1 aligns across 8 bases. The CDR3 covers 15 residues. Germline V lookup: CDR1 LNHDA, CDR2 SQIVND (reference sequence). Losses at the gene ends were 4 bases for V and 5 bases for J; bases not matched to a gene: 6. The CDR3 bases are TGTGCCAGTAGTAGGGACAGGCGATGGACCGGGGAGCTGTTTTTT. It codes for CASSRDRRWTGELFF.

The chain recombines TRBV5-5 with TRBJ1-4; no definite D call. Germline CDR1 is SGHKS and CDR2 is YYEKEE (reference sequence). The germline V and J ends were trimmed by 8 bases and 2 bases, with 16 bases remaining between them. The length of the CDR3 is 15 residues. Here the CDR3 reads CASSPQPQTNEKLFF. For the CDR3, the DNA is TGTGCCAGTTCACCCCAACCCCAGACTAATGAAAAACTGTTTTTT.

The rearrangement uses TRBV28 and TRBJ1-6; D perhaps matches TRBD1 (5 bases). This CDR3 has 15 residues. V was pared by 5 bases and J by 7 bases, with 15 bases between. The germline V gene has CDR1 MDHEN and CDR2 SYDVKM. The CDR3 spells CASSPHGRANSPLHF. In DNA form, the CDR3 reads TGTGCCAGCAGTCCCCACGGCAGGGCGAATTCACCCCTCCACTTT.

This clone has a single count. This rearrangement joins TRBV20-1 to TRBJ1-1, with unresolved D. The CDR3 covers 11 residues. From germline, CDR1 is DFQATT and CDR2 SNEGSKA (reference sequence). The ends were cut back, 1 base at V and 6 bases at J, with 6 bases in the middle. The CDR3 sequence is CSARGDAEAFF. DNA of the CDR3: TGCAGTGCTAGAGGAGACGCTGAAGCTTTCTTT.

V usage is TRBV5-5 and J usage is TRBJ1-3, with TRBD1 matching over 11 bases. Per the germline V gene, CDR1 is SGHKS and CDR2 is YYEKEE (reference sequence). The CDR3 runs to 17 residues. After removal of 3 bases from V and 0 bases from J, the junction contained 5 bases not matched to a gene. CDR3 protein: CASSSGQGASSGNTIYF. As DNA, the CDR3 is TGTGCCAGCAGCTCCGGACAGGGGGCAAGCTCTGGAAACACCATATATTTT.